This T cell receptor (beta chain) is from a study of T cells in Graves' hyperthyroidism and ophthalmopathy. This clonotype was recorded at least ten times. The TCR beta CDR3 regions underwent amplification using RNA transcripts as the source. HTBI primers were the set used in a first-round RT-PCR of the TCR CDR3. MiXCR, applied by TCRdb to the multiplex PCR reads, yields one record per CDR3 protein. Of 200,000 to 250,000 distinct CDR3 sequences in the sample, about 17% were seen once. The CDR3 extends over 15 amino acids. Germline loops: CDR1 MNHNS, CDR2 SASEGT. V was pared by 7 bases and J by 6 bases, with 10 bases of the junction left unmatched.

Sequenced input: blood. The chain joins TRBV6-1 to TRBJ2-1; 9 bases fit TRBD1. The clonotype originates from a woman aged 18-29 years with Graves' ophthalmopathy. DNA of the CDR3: TGTGCCAGCACTAGGGGAGTGACAGGGGGCAATGAGCAGTTCTTC. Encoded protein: CASTRGVTGGNEQFF.